The next 26 T cell receptor beta chains were all read from a single sample in a study of T cell responses to AZD1222 COVID-19 vaccine. Sequenced by immunoSEQ multiplex PCR; TCRdb stores in-frame clones only, minus some. The profile shows 84,000 or so clones, over 75% of them singletons. The specimen comprised peripheral blood, sampled on day 0 of MenACWY control vaccination. These receptors all stem from an adult in good health.

The chain is built from TRBV5-1 and TRBJ1-1; D might be TRBD1 (5 bases). CDR1 SGHRS and CDR2 YFSETQ come from the germline V gene. V lost 0 bases and J 5 bases, leaving 14 bases between the germline ends. The CDR3 runs 15 residues. CDR3 sequence: CASSLVVGPGTEAFF. The DNA for the CDR3 is TGCGCCAGCAGCTTGGTTGTGGGGCCGGGGACTGAAGCTTTCTTT. The whole variable domain, remainder taken from reference TRBV5-1 and TRBJ1-1, is KAGVTQTPRYLIKTRGQQVTLSCSPISGHRSVSWYQQTPGQGLQFLFEYFSETQRNKGNFPGRFSGRQFSNSRSEMNVSTLELGDSALYLCASSLVVGPGTEAFFGQGTRLTVV.

The gene calls are TRBV5-5 and TRBJ1-5; D not resolved. V shed 5 bases and J shed 0 bases, with 9 bases lying between them. Per germline, CDR1 SGHKS and CDR2 YYEKEE (reference sequence). The CDR3 length is 14 residues. CDR3 loop: CASRPDYSNQPQHF. DNA of the CDR3: TGTGCCAGCAGACCTGATTATAGCAATCAGCCCCAGCATTTT.

The V call is TRBV19, the J call TRBJ2-7; D possibly uses TRBD1 or TRBD2 (5 bases each). In germline, CDR1 is LNHDA, CDR2 SQIVND (reference sequence). The CDR3 has 14 residues. Deletions cut 5 bases from V and 2 bases from J, with 13 bases between. This CDR3 reads CASSVRRGPYEQYF. The CDR3 DNA sequence: TGTGCCAGTAGTGTCCGACGGGGCCCCTACGAGCAGTACTTC.

This clone was picked up one time. The V and J genes are TRBV7-9 and TRBJ1-5; possibly TRBD1 for D (6 bases). The V and J ends lost 4 bases and 0 bases respectively, with 10 bases between them. The CDR3 loop spans 15 amino acids. The V gene's germline CDR1 is SEHNR and CDR2 FQNEAQ (reference sequence). CDR3 bases: TGTGCCAGCAGCTCGGGGGGCAGTAGCAATCAGCCCCAGCATTTT. Amino acid sequence: CASSSGGSSNQPQHF.

The chain uses TRBV7-2 and TRBJ1-2; D uncertain. Germline lookup yields CDR1 SGHTA and CDR2 FQGNSA. With 3 bases removed from V and 2 bases from J, the gap between germline ends came to 7 bases. The CDR3 runs to 13 residues. CDR3 sequence reads: CASSLRQNYGYTF. The CDR3 DNA reads TGTGCCAGCAGCTTGCGGCAGAACTATGGCTACACCTTC.

CDR3 DNA: TGCGCCAGCAGCCAAGAATTTATGGCCGGTTATGAAAAACTGTTTTTT. Its protein is CASSQEFMAGYEKLFF. This chain uses TRBV4-3 with TRBJ1-4; D unresolved. Trimming pared 0 bases from V and 6 bases from J, leaving 14 bases between. The CDR3 has 16 residues. Per germline, CDR1 LGHNA and CDR2 YSLEER.

This clone was detected only a few times. This rearrangement joins TRBV21-1 to TRBJ1-1; the table's D call of TRBD1 was not tested on the DNA. TRBV21-1 is labeled a pseudogene. CDR3 length equals 15 residues. CDR3 in DNA: TGTGCCAGCAGCAAAGGGGCGACAGTGAACACTGAAGCTTTCTTT. It specifies CASSKGATVNTEAFF.

The chain is built from TRBV5-1 and TRBJ1-3; 7 positions match TRBD1. The CDR3 has 15 residues. Trimming took 0 bases from V and 4 from J; bases not matched to a gene: 4. The germline V gene encodes CDR1 SGHRS and CDR2 YFSETQ. This chain's CDR3 is CASSLGDSPGNTIYF. CDR3 sequence (DNA): TGCGCCAGCAGCTTGGGGGACAGCCCGGGAAACACCATATATTTT. Full variable domain (missing parts from reference TRBV5-1 and TRBJ1-3): KAGVTQTPRYLIKTRGQQVTLSCSPISGHRSVSWYQQTPGQGLQFLFEYFSETQRNKGNFPGRFSGRQFSNSRSEMNVSTLELGDSALYLCASSLGDSPGNTIYFGEGSWLTVV.

The genes are TRBV25-1 and TRBJ1-1; 7 positions agree with TRBD1. The CDR3 runs to 16 residues. Germline V gene sequence: CDR1 MGHDK, CDR2 SYGVNS. Trimming removed 5 bases from V and 1 base from J; junction bases left unmatched: 10. The CDR3 region is CASSNPAGGKNTEAFF. The CDR3 DNA sequence: TGTGCCAGCAGTAACCCGGCAGGGGGTAAGAACACTGAAGCTTTCTTT.

This clone was observed a few times. The chain has TRBV7-2 and TRBJ2-7, with TRBD2 identical over 7 bases. The CDR3 has 15 residues. With 4 bases clipped from V and 0 bases from J, the junction kept 6 bases outside the gene matches. The germline V gene has CDR1 SGHTA and CDR2 FQGNSA. The CDR3 reads CASSWEGSSSYEQYF. In DNA, the CDR3 is TGTGCCAGCAGCTGGGAGGGGTCCAGCTCCTACGAGCAGTACTTC.

This sequence joins TRBV6-7 and TRBJ1-4, with 10 positions matching TRBD1. TRBV6-7 is labeled an ORF, and its function is uncertain. V was pared by 5 bases and J by 3 bases, with 12 bases of the junction left unmatched. The CDR3 loop spans 18 amino acids. The CDR3 here is CASSDRGRITGSNEKLFF. Written as DNA, the CDR3 is TGTGCCAGCAGTGACAGGGGGCGGATTACAGGGTCTAATGAAAAACTGTTTTTT.

The J gene is TRBJ2-2, the V gene TRBV19; possibly TRBD1 or TRBD2 for D (6 bases each). Germline CDR1 and CDR2: LNHDA and SQIVND (reference sequence). This CDR3 is built from 13 residues. The V end lost 7 bases, the J end lost 6 bases, and 12 bases lay between the germline ends. The CDR3 here is CASTRGGSGELFF. Here the CDR3 DNA reads TGTGCCAGTACCCGAGGGGGGTCCGGGGAGCTGTTTTTT.

This chain connects TRBV10-3 to TRBJ1-2; the match to TRBD1 covers 8 bases. The CDR3 runs 14 residues. CDR1 is ENHRY, CDR2 SYGVKD, per germline. V lost 2 bases and J lost 4; bases outside the gene matches: 3. CDR3 sequence: CAISEVGTGYGYTF. The DNA for the CDR3 is TGTGCCATCAGTGAGGTCGGGACAGGCTATGGCTACACCTTC.

This sequence joins TRBV9 and TRBJ1-5; D is perhaps TRBD1 (5 bases). The germline V gene encodes CDR1 SGDLS and CDR2 YYNGEE. Trimming took off 7 bases at V and 6 bases at J, with 8 bases between the two ends. There are 11 residues in the CDR3. CDR3 coding DNA: TGTGCCAGCGGGGGGATTCAGCCCCAGCATTTT. This gives the protein CASGGIQPQHF.

The rearrangement links TRBV4-3 to TRBJ2-4, with 10 positions matching TRBD2. The CDR3 has 16 residues. From germline, CDR1 is LGHNA and CDR2 YSLEER. V lost 3 bases to trimming and J lost 1 base; unmatched junction nucleotides: 3. CDR3 residues: CASSQDSGGAKNIQYF. The CDR3 DNA follows: TGCGCCAGCAGCCAGGATAGCGGGGGGGCCAAAAACATTCAGTACTTC.

The J gene is TRBJ1-4, the V gene TRBV6-6; tentative D call: TRBD1 (6 bases). Trimming shortened V by 6 bases and J by 6 bases, and 14 bases separated the two germline ends. Germline loops: CDR1 MNHNY, CDR2 SVGAGI (reference sequence). The CDR3 runs to 14 residues. The CDR3: CASSPRPGDEKLFF. Here the CDR3 DNA reads TGTGCCAGCAGCCCCCGGCCAGGGGATGAAAAACTGTTTTTT.

V is TRBV2 and J is TRBJ1-2; the D gene is possibly TRBD1 (6 bases). The CDR3 spans 10 residues. From germline, CDR1 is SNHLY and CDR2 FYNNEI. The V end was cut by 9 bases, the J end by 5 bases, with 7 bases between. The CDR3 region has the DNA TGTGCCAGTCAGGGGTATGGCTACACCTTC. Amino acid sequence: CASQGYGYTF.

The chain is built from TRBV19 and TRBJ1-5; D call uncertain. The length of the CDR3 is 14 residues. Per the germline V gene, CDR1 is LNHDA and CDR2 is SQIVND (reference sequence). Trimming pared 3 bases from V and 2 bases from J, leaving 8 bases between. CDR3 region: CASSIEQGNQPQHF. CDR3 DNA sequence: TGTGCCAGTAGTATCGAGCAGGGCAATCAGCCCCAGCATTTT.

V usage is TRBV5-4 and J usage is TRBJ2-3; 8 bases fit TRBD2. Germline assignment: CDR1 SGHNT and CDR2 YYREEE (reference sequence). The junction had 7 bases not matched to a gene; V was cut back by 0 bases and J by 1 base. The CDR3 has 17 residues. CDR3 nucleotides: TGTGCCAGCAGCTTGGTACTCGGGGGGGCTGGCACAGATACGCAGTATTTT. This gives the protein CASSLVLGGAGTDTQYF.

The CDR3 DNA reads as TGTGCCAGCAGCTGGGGGGGCCAGGGGGACTACCAAGAGACCCAGTACTTC. Translation: CASSWGGQGDYQETQYF. This chain joins TRBV6-2 or TRBV6-3 and TRBJ2-5; D possibly uses TRBD1 or TRBD2 (7 bases each). Germline V gives CDR1 MNHEY, CDR2 SVGEGT. Trimming cost V 6 bases and J 0 bases, with 20 bases left between them. This CDR3 is 17 amino acids long.

This clone occurred once. This sequence joins TRBV7-8 and TRBJ1-1; D ambiguous. CDR3 length: 15 amino acids. Trimming stripped 0 bases from V and 6 bases from J, with 14 bases between. The V gene's germline CDR1 is SGHVS and CDR2 FQNEAQ. The CDR3 region has the DNA TGTGCCAGCAGCTTAGCGTATGACCCCGGCGCTGAAGCTTTCTTT. Protein product: CASSLAYDPGAEAFF.

The rearrangement links TRBV18 to TRBJ2-4, with D perhaps matching TRBD2 (7 bases). Trimming shortened V by 3 bases and J by 5 bases, and 14 bases separated the two germline ends. The germline V gene encodes CDR1 KGHSH and CDR2 LQKENI. CDR3 size: 15 residues. In DNA form, the CDR3 reads TGTGCCAGCTCACCTGACGGGGGGCCAGAAAACATTCAGTACTTC. Encoded protein: CASSPDGGPENIQYF.

The chain is built from TRBV5-1 and TRBJ1-4, with TRBD1 as a possible D gene (6 bases). Germline V gene lookup returns CDR1 SGHRS and CDR2 YFSETQ. There are 15 residues in the CDR3. Trimming removed 2 bases at V and 7 bases at J, with 15 bases between. CDR3 DNA sequence: TGCGCCAGCAGCTTAGCCGGGACACCGTCTGAAAAACTGTTTTTT. This gives the protein CASSLAGTPSEKLFF. Full variable domain (missing parts from reference TRBV5-1 and TRBJ1-4): KAGVTQTPRYLIKTRGQQVTLSCSPISGHRSVSWYQQTPGQGLQFLFEYFSETQRNKGNFPGRFSGRQFSNSRSEMNVSTLELGDSALYLCASSLAGTPSEKLFFGSGTQLSVL.

The chain couples TRBV10-3 to TRBJ1-2; D unclear. The CDR3 length is 13 residues. Looked up from germline, CDR1 is ENHRY and CDR2 is SYGVKD. Trimming shortened V by 0 bases and J by 8 bases, and 10 bases separated the two germline ends. CDR3: CAISESAREGYTF. DNA for the CDR3: TGTGCCATCAGTGAGTCTGCTAGGGAGGGCTACACCTTC.

V gene TRBV13 combines with J gene TRBJ1-5, with TRBD1 matching over 7 bases. The CDR3 runs to 14 residues. Germline CDR1 PRHDT, CDR2 FYEKMQ (reference sequence). The V gene end was trimmed by 0 bases and the J gene end by 4 bases; junction bases not matched to a gene: 0. In nucleotides, the CDR3 is TGTGCCAGCAGCTTAGGGGGACAGAATCAGCCCCAGCATTTT. Translated: CASSLGGQNQPQHF. The entire variable domain, with the rest obtained from reference TRBV13 and TRBJ1-5, is as follows: AAGVIQSPRHLIKEKRETATLKCYPIPRHDTVYWYQQGPGQDPQFLISFYEKMQSDKGSIPDRFSAQQFSDYHSELNMSSLELGDSALYFCASSLGGQNQPQHFGDGTRLSIL.

As for this clone: This is likely a read error, given that the CDR3 carries no conserved phenylalanine or tryptophan at its end. The DNA is left out, because the CDR3 cannot be placed on it with certainty; the CDR3 is given as TCRdb lists it. J is TRBJ1-2 and V is TRBV23-1; the table's D call of TRBD1 was not tested on the DNA. TRBV23-1 is reported as an ORF; its role is uncertain. The CDR3 has 8 amino acids, counting both end residues. The CDR3 is CASAIQGL.